Included here is one TCR beta chain sequence, with context. These data are taken from a study of blood T cell repertoires in COVID-19. Assignment of participants to cohorts was predicated upon participant-reported clinical history. In the original analysis: Estimates of nucleated cell counts were drawn from the amplification of reference gene primers. Produced via immunoSEQ multiplex PCR; TCRdb's table is partial and in-frame only. The D gene and trimming were derived from the DNA, and the V and J assignments and clone size from that table. The sample gives hundreds of thousands of clones, more than 75% of which show up once; roughly 2.6% is in the top ten. Germline CDR1 reads MNHEY; CDR2 reads SVGAGI. Trimming cost V 6 bases and J 2 bases; bases outside gene matches: 1. The CDR3 is made up of 14 amino acids.

Sequenced input: PBMCs or T cells enriched from blood (not recorded which). The sequence derives from a man between 60 and 75 years old who had recovered from COVID-19. This rearrangement joins TRBV6-5 to TRBJ2-6; 7 bases are shared with TRBD1. In DNA form, the CDR3 reads TGTGCCAGCAGAGACAGGGCTGGGGCCAACGTCCTGACTTTC. This codes for CASRDRAGANVLTF.